The 8 T cell receptor beta chains given below trace back to one sample, sequenced in a study of cytomegalovirus exposure and HLA in healthy donors (dated by TCRdb to about 2017). The method behind the library was the immunoSEQ multiplex PCR assay. TCRdb stores this immuneACCESS table with in-frame sequences only. Part of the clones is absent; in the studies checked, under half of the shortfall reflects unresolved V genes, and no reason is known for the rest. The sample table lists around 170,000 clones, 75% to 90% of them with a count of one. The ten biggest clones cover 15% to 20% of the sample. Sequencing input: PBMCs. These receptors were collected from a man between 18 and 29 years old in good health and CMV-seropositive.

J is TRBJ2-1 and V is TRBV6-1; 14 bases are shared with TRBD2. V trimming: 6 bases; J trimming: 12 bases; junction bases outside the gene matches: 10. This CDR3 region has 15 residues. Germline V CDR1 and CDR2: MNHNS, SASEGT. The CDR3 DNA sequence: TGTGCCAGCAGCAGCGGGACTAGCGGGAGAAGGAGGCAGTTCTTC. Translation gives CASSSGTSGRRRQFF.

The chain employs TRBV27 and TRBJ2-7; TRBD1 matches at 9 bases. Trimming removed 5 bases from V and 2 bases from J; junction bases left unmatched: 4. Germline CDR1 is MNHEY and CDR2 is SMNVEV (reference sequence). The CDR3 is 14 residues long. CDR3 nucleotide sequence: TGTGCCAGCAGTCAGAGGACAGGGGCCTACGAGCAGTACTTC. Protein: CASSQRTGAYEQYF.

This clone came up once. The chain employs TRBV7-2 and TRBJ1-5, with D hard to call. Germline loops: CDR1 SGHTA, CDR2 FQGNSA. V gave up 3 bases and J gave up 1 base, with 10 bases separating them. This CDR3 has 15 amino acids. This CDR3 reads CASSFEGSSNQPQHF. The CDR3, as DNA: TGTGCCAGCAGCTTTGAGGGTTCGAGCAATCAGCCCCAGCATTTT.

V is TRBV10-3 and J is TRBJ2-7; 7 bases are shared with TRBD1. With V trimmed by 4 bases and J by 2 bases, 2 bases remained unmatched. This CDR3 has 13 amino acids. Germline V gives CDR1 ENHRY, CDR2 SYGVKD. The CDR3 bases are TGTGCCATCAGTGTGGGACAGCCCTACGAGCAGTACTTC. It yields the protein CAISVGQPYEQYF.

The V and J genes are TRBV5-1 and TRBJ2-7; D is ambiguous. This CDR3 has 12 amino acids. Germline V CDR1 and CDR2: SGHRS, YFSETQ. Trimming shortened V by 2 bases and J by 1 base, and 4 bases separated the two germline ends. The CDR3 region has the DNA TGCGCCAGCAGCTTAACATCCTACGAGCAGTACTTC. Translated, it gives CASSLTSYEQYF.

This clone is medium-sized by share. The rearrangement uses TRBV15 and TRBJ2-2, with TRBD1 matching over 9 bases. CDR1 is LNHNV, CDR2 YYDKDF, per germline (reference sequence). V lost 0 bases, J lost 2 bases, and 16 bases stayed unmatched. CDR3 length: 21 amino acids. CDR3 sequence: CATSRERNGPGQGDNTGELFF. The CDR3 DNA reads as TGTGCCACCAGCAGAGAGAGGAATGGCCCGGGACAGGGTGACAACACCGGGGAGCTGTTTTTT.

This clone was counted once. The rearrangement joins TRBV6-6 to TRBJ2-3; no clear D. Looked up from germline, CDR1 is MNHNY and CDR2 is SVGAGI (reference sequence). The V and J ends lost 6 bases and 0 bases respectively, with 4 bases between them. This CDR3 contains 12 residues. The CDR3 DNA follows: TGTGCCAGCAGAGCCAGCACAGATACGCAGTATTTT. Its translation is CASRASTDTQYF.

This clone appeared a single time. The rearrangement joins TRBV10-3 to TRBJ2-1; 12 positions match TRBD2. Per the germline V gene, CDR1 is ENHRY and CDR2 is SYGVKD. The CDR3 spans 14 residues. Unmatched junction bases numbered 4, after V lost 10 bases and J lost 3 bases. The CDR3 spells CATALAGGYNEQFF. The CDR3 DNA is TGTGCCACCGCACTAGCGGGGGGCTACAATGAGCAGTTCTTC.